One sample yielded the 11 T cell receptor beta chains listed below, sequenced in a study of cytomegalovirus exposure and HLA in healthy donors. 60 Vbeta and 13 Jbeta primers were used in PCR. TCRdb keeps only in-frame clones here, not all; method: immunoSEQ multiplex PCR. The sample has 75,000 to 90,000 clones, 65% to 75% seen once. Material for sequencing was PBMCs. These receptors came from a man between 60 and 75 years old in good health and CMV-seronegative.

This rearrangement joins TRBV4-2 to TRBJ2-3; 10 bases match TRBD2. The CDR3 loop spans 16 amino acids. V gave up 1 base and J gave up 6 bases; unmatched junction bases: 7. Germline CDR1 LGHNA, CDR2 YNFKEQ. The CDR3 reads CASSQGRSGRGDTQYF. In nucleotides, the CDR3 is TGTGCCAGCAGCCAAGGCCGCAGCGGGAGGGGTGATACGCAGTATTTT.

This chain joins TRBV29-1 and TRBJ2-7; 9 bases are shared with TRBD1. V gave up 5 bases and J gave up 0 bases; unmatched junction bases: 11. Germline V gives CDR1 SQVTM, CDR2 ANQGSEA. This CDR3 region has 16 residues. CDR3 coding DNA: TGCAGCGTTAGGGGACAGGGAATAACAAGCTCCTACGAGCAGTACTTC. Protein product: CSVRGQGITSSYEQYF.

V is TRBV6-5 and J is TRBJ2-1; 8 nucleotides agree with TRBD2. V trimming: 7 bases; J trimming: 6 bases; junction bases outside the gene matches: 11. This CDR3 contains 15 residues. Germline assignment: CDR1 MNHEY and CDR2 SVGAGI. Here the CDR3 reads CASTTPGGVGNEQFF. The CDR3 nucleotides are TGTGCCAGCACTACACCCGGGGGGGTGGGCAATGAGCAGTTCTTC.

The V gene is TRBV19, the J gene TRBJ1-2, with TRBD1 matching over 7 bases. This CDR3 contains 15 residues. Germline V lookup: CDR1 LNHDA, CDR2 SQIVND (reference sequence). Unmatched junction bases numbered 6, after V lost 1 base and J lost 4 bases. The CDR3 DNA follows: TGTGCCAGTAGTATAGTGAGGCAGGGGGGCTATGGCTACACCTTC. Protein product: CASSIVRQGGYGYTF. Using reference TRBV19 and TRBJ1-2 for the parts outside the CDR3, the full variable domain is DGGITQSPKYLFRKEGQNVTLSCEQNLNHDAMYWYRQDPGQGLRLIYYSQIVNDFQKGDIAEGYSVSREKKESFPLTVTSAQKNPTAFYLCASSIVRQGGYGYTFGSGTRLTVV.

This clone was picked up a small number of times. The gene calls are TRBV19 and TRBJ1-1; unclear D gene. V lost 6 bases, J lost 1 base, and 6 bases lay in between. CDR3 size: 12 residues. CDR1 LNHDA and CDR2 SQIVND come from the germline V gene (reference sequence). CDR3 nucleotide sequence: TGTGCCAGTAGCCCGCGGAACACTGAAGCTTTCTTT. It encodes CASSPRNTEAFF.

This CDR3 reads CATSRDLAGTYEQYF. CDR3 nucleotides: TGTGCCACCAGCAGAGATCTAGCGGGGACGTACGAGCAGTACTTC. The chain combines TRBV15 with TRBJ2-5; the match to TRBD2 covers 9 bases. The closer fit of TRBJ2-7 to the DNA end suggests the J call may be wrong. CDR1 LNHNV and CDR2 YYDKDF come from the germline V gene (reference sequence). The CDR3 has 15 residues.

The table lists this clone with a few counts. The rearrangement links TRBV4-1 to TRBJ1-4, with TRBD1 as a possible D gene (6 bases). Germline-derived CDR1 and CDR2 are MGHRA and YSYEKL. This CDR3 has 15 residues. Trimming took 9 bases from V and 3 from J, leaving 17 bases between them. The chain's CDR3 is CASERPGAANEKLFF. In DNA, the CDR3 is TGCGCCAGTGAAAGGCCAGGGGCGGCTAATGAAAAACTGTTTTTT.

V and J are TRBV29-1 and TRBJ1-3, with TRBD1 identical over 9 bases. Germline V gives CDR1 SQVTM, CDR2 ANQGSEA. There are 13 residues in the CDR3. J gave up 4 bases and V 4 bases, and 2 bases lay outside the gene matches. The DNA of the CDR3 is TGCAGCGTTGCACAGGGGGCCGGAAACACCATATATTTT. Translating gives CSVAQGAGNTIYF.

The V call is TRBV5-1, the J call TRBJ2-7, with 9 nucleotides matching TRBD2. The CDR3 length is 12 residues. In germline, CDR1 is SGHRS, CDR2 YFSETQ. V lost 0 bases to trimming and J lost 11 bases; unmatched junction nucleotides: 3. Written as DNA, the CDR3 is TGCGCCAGCAGCTTGGAAGGGACTAGCAAGTACTTC. It specifies CASSLEGTSKYF.

Notes on this clone: At one end the junction does not follow the germline gene, possibly because of a read error. The rearrangement joins TRBV7-7 to TRBJ2-3; TRBD2 might be the D (7 bases). The CDR3 runs to 15 residues. Germline V CDR1 and CDR2: SSHAT, FNYEAQ (reference sequence). CDR3 sequence (DNA): TGTGCTAGCAGCCAGGGGAGGGGGAGCACAGATGCGCAGTATTTT. This translates into CASSQGRGSTDAQYF.

V usage is TRBV4-1 and J usage is TRBJ2-3, with 8 bases fitting TRBD2. With 6 bases clipped from V and 6 bases from J, the junction kept 5 bases outside the gene matches. Per germline, CDR1 MGHRA and CDR2 YSYEKL. The CDR3 totals 13 residues. This CDR3 reads CASSASGFDTQYF. The DNA for the CDR3 is TGCGCCAGCAGTGCTAGCGGGTTTGATACGCAGTATTTT.